This entry concerns a single TCR beta chain. What it binds is not known. This CDR3 is 15 amino acids long. Germline CDR1 reads MDHEN; CDR2 reads SYDVKM. The V end was cut by 5 bases, the J end by 1 base, with 14 bases between. The entry originates in a study of T cell clones after liver transplantation. On the study more broadly: TCRbeta sequencing after a pre-transplant mixed lymphocyte reaction identified graft-donor-reactive clones, later tracked in post-transplant blood.

General study points: Small, mixed patient groups and varying post-transplant times limit these conclusions. Graft donor-reactive T cells possibly entered the graft instead of undergoing deletion.

The repertoire was sequenced with immunoSEQ multiplex PCR; TCRdb's copy has only in-frame clones and lacks some. Of approximately 19,000 clones listed, 80% are singletons. The rearrangement links TRBV28 to TRBJ1-2; D possibly corresponds to TRBD1 (6 bases). The receptor was isolated from a human patient who received a liver transplant. The T cells may come from the graft donor. The source material was CD8+ T cells from blood, sampled around 50 months after liver transplant. CDR3 DNA: TGTGCCAGCAGTAACACGACAGGTTTTAACTATGGCTACACCTTC. Protein product: CASSNTTGFNYGYTF.